This T cell receptor beta chain comes out of a study of blood T cell repertoires in COVID-19. In the study overall: There were acute and convalescent COVID-19 samples, and they came from the United States, Italy and Spain. PBMCs, B-cell-depleted T cells, or T cells were the source of the cDNA or gDNA that made up the material.

Germline CDR1 and CDR2: KGHSH and LQKENI. The CDR3 runs to 15 residues. With V trimmed by 4 bases and J by 3 bases, 6 bases remained unmatched. Per the original methods: Reference gene primer amplification gave estimated nucleated cell counts. Here immunoSEQ multiplex PCR was the method, and the copy in TCRdb shows in-frame clones only, minus some. V and J calls plus clone size are reproduced from that table; the DNA served to infer D and trimming. The sample consists of 150,000 to 200,000 clones, 85% of them appearing once. This clone was counted only a few times. The receptor comes from a human donor with acute or convalescent COVID-19. The donor label of this sample is uncertain. The V gene is TRBV18, the J gene TRBJ1-1; 9 positions match TRBD1. The sequenced material came from peripheral blood. The CDR3 nucleotides are TGTGCCAGCTCACAGGGACAGGGAATTGACACTGAAGCTTTCTTT. The encoded protein is CASSQGQGIDTEAFF.